The rows below give T cell receptor beta chains drawn from one sample of a study of lymphopenia after photon versus proton radiotherapy. The data were produced by immunoSEQ multiplex PCR, yet TCRdb's version contains in-frame clones alone and is incomplete. This table holds 150,000 to 200,000 clones, approximately 86% found once. Sequencing used peripheral blood, obtained from a patient treated with photon-based radiotherapy. The receptors derive from a man aged 45-65 years with gastric cancer. The CDR3 runs from the conserved cysteine through the conserved F or W. D genes are given only for firm matches. Rows may omit the clone size; those that give it use once, few, many or a size class.

NA	NA	TRBV29-1	TRBJ2-7	14	CSVEDPKSSYEQYF	TGCAGCGTTGAGGACCCAAAGAGCTCCTACGAGCAGTACTTC
NA	NA	TRBV19	TRBJ2-7	16	CASSPRGLSLTYEQYF	TGTGCCAGTAGCCCGAGGGGACTTAGCCTTACCTACGAGCAGTACTTC
TRBD1	NA	TRBV2	TRBJ2-7	12	CASRRQGDEQYF	TGTGCCAGCAGGCGACAGGGGGACGAGCAGTACTTC
TRBD2	NA	TRBV19	TRBJ2-2	18	CASSIKAPLALNTGELFF	TGTGCCAGTAGTATAAAGGCCCCACTAGCGTTGAACACCGGGGAGCTGTTTTTT
NA	NA	TRBV27	TRBJ2-1	16	CASSLSSFRGYNEQFF	TGTGCCAGCAGTTTATCCTCTTTCCGGGGCTACAATGAGCAGTTCTTC
TRBD1	NA	TRBV6-5	TRBJ2-7	13	CASSSWTGDEQYF	TGTGCCAGCAGCTCCTGGACAGGCGACGAGCAGTACTTC
TRBD1	NA	TRBV7-9	TRBJ2-2	15	CASSEGQGNTGELFF	TGTGCCAGCAGCGAGGGACAGGGGAACACCGGGGAGCTGTTTTTT
NA	NA	TRBV4-3	TRBJ2-7	15	CASSQDVAGVYEQYF	TGCGCCAGCAGCCAAGATGTTGCAGGAGTCTACGAGCAGTACTTC
NA	NA	TRBV4-1	TRBJ2-1	15	CASSQSHVGYNEQFF	TGCGCCAGCAGCCAATCACACGTAGGTTACAATGAGCAGTTCTTC
NA	once	TRBV7-9	TRBJ1-2	13	CASSLEEDYGYTF	TGTGCCAGCAGCTTAGAGGAGGACTATGGCTACACCTTC
TRBD1	few	TRBV6-1	TRBJ1-2	13	CASFTGQGYGYTF	TGTGCCAGCTTCACCGGACAGGGCTATGGCTACACCTTC
NA	few	TRBV30	TRBJ1-2	13	CAWSVGWERGYTF	TGTGCCTGGAGTGTTGGGTGGGAACGAGGCTACACCTTC
TRBD1	NA	TRBV28	TRBJ1-4	15	CASSSGGTGNEKLFF	TGTGCCAGCAGTTCAGGGGGGACAGGGAATGAAAAACTGTTTTTT
NA	NA	TRBV27	TRBJ2-5	14	CASRGWATQETQYF	TGTGCCAGTAGGGGATGGGCCACCCAAGAGACCCAGTACTTC
TRBD2	once	TRBV14	TRBJ2-1	15	CASSQEGLADNEQFF	TGTGCCAGCAGCCAGGAAGGACTAGCGGACAATGAGCAGTTCTTC
NA	NA	TRBV7-8	TRBJ2-3	14	CASSLGRGTDTQYF	TGTGCCAGCAGCTTAGGCAGGGGCACAGATACGCAGTATTTT
TRBD1	NA	TRBV7-9	TRBJ1-4	14	CASSWGTGDEKLFF	TGTGCCAGCAGCTGGGGGACAGGGGATGAAAAACTGTTTTTT
NA	once	TRBV19	TRBJ2-4	13	CASSISRANIQYF	TGTGCCAGTAGTATATCCAGGGCGAACATTCAGTACTTC
NA	NA	TRBV7-2	TRBJ2-7	13	CASSPAPVYEQYF	TGTGCCAGCAGCCCAGCGCCAGTGTACGAGCAGTACTTC
NA	few	TRBV6-6	TRBJ1-5	13	CASSYVPGQPQHF	TGTGCCAGCAGTTATGTCCCGGGTCAGCCCCAGCATTTT
NA	once	TRBV28	TRBJ1-1	13	CASSLDQNTEAFF	TGTGCCAGCAGTTTAGACCAGAACACTGAAGCTTTCTTT
NA	NA	TRBV30	TRBJ2-2	12	CAWSVPRGELFF	TGTGCCTGGAGTGTACCAAGGGGGGAGCTGTTTTTT
NA	NA	TRBV1	TRBJ2-3	11	CTSSQGGRKYF	TGCACCAGCAGCCAGGGCGGGAGGAAGTATTTT
NA	NA	TRBV25-1	TRBJ2-1	15	CASSDHGLGGNEQFF	TGTGCCAGCAGTGATCACGGACTTGGGGGCAATGAGCAGTTCTTC
NA	NA	TRBV7-9	TRBJ2-5	16	CASSLVAPGGGETQYF	TGTGCCAGCAGCTTAGTAGCCCCTGGGGGCGGCGAGACCCAGTACTTC
NA	NA	TRBV11-2	TRBJ2-1	16	CASTPLRGRSYNEQFF	TGTGCCAGCACCCCCCTCCGGGGCCGTTCCTACAATGAGCAGTTCTTC
NA	NA	TRBV15	TRBJ2-7	13	CATSIGPNVLKYF	TGTGCCACCAGCATAGGCCCCAATGTTCTTAAGTACTTC
TRBD1	NA	TRBV5-4	TRBJ1-1	14	CASSGTGSGTEAFF	TGTGCCAGCAGCGGGACAGGGTCGGGCACTGAAGCTTTCTTT
TRBD1	few	TRBV5-1	TRBJ2-7	15	CASSFEGQGAYEQYF	TGCGCCAGCAGCTTTGAGGGACAGGGGGCCTACGAGCAGTACTTC
TRBD2	NA	TRBV19	TRBJ2-7	15	CASSIRREVFYEQYF	TGTGCCAGTAGTATTCGGCGGGAGGTCTTTTACGAGCAGTACTTC
NA	NA	TRBV6-6	TRBJ2-1	15	CASSYLAGGNNEQFF	TGTGCCAGCAGTTACCTGGCTGGAGGGAACAATGAGCAGTTCTTC
NA	few	TRBV30	TRBJ2-1	13	CAWSVLSGLEQFF	TGTGCCTGGAGTGTACTCTCTGGGTTGGAGCAGTTCTTC
TRBD1	NA	TRBV7-9	TRBJ1-5	17	CASSLASGTASNQPQHF	TGTGCCAGCAGCTTAGCGTCCGGGACAGCAAGCAATCAGCCCCAGCATTTT
NA	once	TRBV18	TRBJ2-7	15	CASSPRDSPRDEQYF	TGTGCCAGCTCACCCCGGGACTCCCCTCGCGACGAGCAGTACTTC
TRBD2	NA	TRBV9	TRBJ2-3	16	CASSVSGGYGTDTQYF	TGTGCCAGCAGCGTTTCGGGAGGGTATGGCACAGATACGCAGTATTTT
NA	NA	TRBV6-1	TRBJ2-7	15	CASSEALTGGYEQYF	TGTGCCAGCAGTGAAGCGCTGACGGGCGGCTACGAGCAGTACTTC
TRBD2	few	TRBV5-6	TRBJ2-5	16	CASSPRTSGSSKTQYF	TGTGCCAGCAGCCCGAGGACTAGCGGGAGTAGCAAGACCCAGTACTTC
TRBD2	NA	TRBV5-1	TRBJ2-3	17	CASSLEYLAGGSDTQYF	TGCGCCAGCAGCCTTGAGTACCTAGCGGGAGGGAGTGATACGCAGTATTTT
NA	once	TRBV7-9	TRBJ2-7	14	CASSFRDISYEQYF	TGTGCCAGCAGCTTCCGGGACATCTCCTACGAGCAGTACTTC
NA	once	TRBV5-1	TRBJ1-1	14	CASSLASGFPEAFF	TGCGCCAGCAGCTTGGCATCTGGGTTCCCTGAAGCTTTCTTT
TRBD1	NA	TRBV28	TRBJ1-1	14	CASTPGQGFTEAFF	TGTGCCAGCACCCCGGGACAGGGATTCACTGAAGCTTTCTTT
NA	NA	TRBV6-5	TRBJ2-3	13	CASSPPSTDTQYF	TGTGCCAGCAGTCCGCCTAGCACAGATACGCAGTATTTT
TRBD1	NA	TRBV5-3	TRBJ1-2	12	CARSPGGDGYTF	TGTGCCAGAAGCCCAGGGGGGGATGGCTACACCTTC
NA	NA	TRBV30	TRBJ2-3	12	CAWSTGTDTQYF	TGTGCCTGGAGTACAGGGACAGATACGCAGTATTTT
NA	NA	TRBV19	TRBJ1-3	15	CASSPRLYSGNTIYF	TGTGCCAGTTCCCCGAGACTGTACTCTGGAAACACCATATATTTT
NA	once	TRBV5-6	TRBJ2-7	12	CASSLDKREQYF	TGTGCCAGCAGCTTGGATAAACGCGAGCAGTACTTC
TRBD1	NA	TRBV19	TRBJ2-3	16	CASSTLTGPSTDTQYF	TGTGCCAGTAGTACCCTGACAGGGCCTAGCACAGATACGCAGTATTTT
NA	few	TRBV7-2	TRBJ1-5	15	CASSLGVRSNQPQHF	TGTGCCAGCAGCTTGGGAGTGAGGAGCAATCAGCCCCAGCATTTT
NA	NA	TRBV18	TRBJ2-3	11	CASSRTDTQYF	TGTGCCAGCTCACGGACAGATACGCAGTATTTT
TRBD1	few	TRBV25-1	TRBJ1-2	14	CASSYRDRAYGYTF	TGTGCCAGCAGTTACCGGGACAGGGCCTATGGCTACACCTTC
TRBD2	NA	TRBV7-2	TRBJ2-7	16	CASSPAALAGPYEQYF	TGTGCCAGCAGCCCCGCCGCCCTAGCGGGACCCTACGAGCAGTACTTC